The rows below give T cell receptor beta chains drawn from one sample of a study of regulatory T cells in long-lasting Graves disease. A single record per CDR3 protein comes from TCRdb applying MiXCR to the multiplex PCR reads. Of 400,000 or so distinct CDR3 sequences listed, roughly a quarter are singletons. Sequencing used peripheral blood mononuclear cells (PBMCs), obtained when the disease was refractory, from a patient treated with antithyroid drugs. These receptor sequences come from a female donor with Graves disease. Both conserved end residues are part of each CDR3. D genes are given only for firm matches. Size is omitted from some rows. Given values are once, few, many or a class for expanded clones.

CDR3: CASSLRGGRETQYF
DNA: TGTGCCAGCAGCTTGCGGGGGGGGCGAGAGACCCAGTACTTC
size: many
J: TRBJ2-5
V: TRBV7-2
D: TRBD2

CDR3: CASSLQGGQEKLFF
DNA: TGTGCCAGCAGTTTGCAAGGGGGGCAAGAAAAACTGTTTTTT
size: many
J: TRBJ1-4
V: TRBV28
D: -

CDR3: CASSQDGPGFMNTEAFF
DNA: TGCGCCAGCAGCCAAGATGGGCCAGGTTTTATGAACACTGAAGCTTTCTTT
size: few
J: TRBJ1-1
V: TRBV4-1
D: -

CDR3: CASSPARGANTEAFF
DNA: TGTGCCAGCAGCCCAGCCCGGGGGGCGAACACTGAAGCTTTCTTT
size: -
J: TRBJ1-1
V: TRBV9
D: -

CDR3: CASSPGRGVVPEAFF
DNA: TGTGCCAGCAGTCCCGGCAGGGGAGTCGTCCCTGAAGCTTTCTTT
size: many
J: TRBJ1-1
V: TRBV12-3/TRBV12-4
D: -

CDR3: CASSYSNAGYGYTF
DNA: TGTGCCAGCAGTTACTCGAATGCGGGCTATGGCTACACCTTC
size: few
J: TRBJ1-2
V: TRBV6-5
D: -

CDR3: CSAREVQGGVRSQPQHF
DNA: TGCAGTGCTAGAGAGGTACAGGGAGGGGTGCGCAGTCAGCCCCAGCATTTT
size: few
J: TRBJ1-5
V: TRBV20-1
D: -

CDR3: CASRPNGAHGYTF
DNA: TGTGCCAGCAGGCCGAACGGGGCCCATGGCTACACCTTC
size: -
J: TRBJ1-2
V: TRBV7-2
D: -

CDR3: CASSQGGSGGQYF
DNA: TGTGCCAGCAGTCAAGGGGGGTCCGGGGGGCAGTACTTC
size: -
J: TRBJ2-7
V: TRBV2
D: -

CDR3: CASSSVSISNQPQHF
DNA: TGTGCCAGCAGCTCGGTCAGTATTAGCAATCAGCCCCAGCATTTT
size: many
J: TRBJ1-5
V: TRBV7-2
D: -

CDR3: CASSLQGTMNTEAFF
DNA: TGTGCCAGCAGTTTGCAGGGAACTATGAACACTGAAGCTTTCTTT
size: many
J: TRBJ1-1
V: TRBV12-3/TRBV12-4
D: -

CDR3: CASSINRDSYEQYF
DNA: TGTGCCAGCAGCATTAACCGGGACAGCTACGAGCAGTACTTC
size: few
J: TRBJ2-7
V: TRBV7-9
D: TRBD1

CDR3: CSARLQASTEAFF
DNA: TGCAGTGCTAGACTGCAGGCAAGCACTGAAGCTTTCTTT
size: few
J: TRBJ1-1
V: TRBV20-1
D: -

CDR3: CAWSAGTVSEQYF
DNA: TGTGCCTGGAGTGCCGGGACAGTCTCCGAGCAGTACTTC
size: -
J: TRBJ2-7
V: TRBV30
D: TRBD1

CDR3: CASSLPSVGDLDTEAFF
DNA: TGTGCCAGCAGCCTACCGAGCGTAGGGGATTTGGACACTGAAGCTTTCTTT
size: -
J: TRBJ1-1
V: TRBV7-9
D: -

CDR3: CASTAPGTGGGYGYTF
DNA: TGTGCCAGCACCGCACCCGGGACAGGGGGCGGCTATGGCTACACCTTC
size: few
J: TRBJ1-2
V: TRBV28
D: TRBD1